The clone carrying this T cell receptor (beta chain) was counted ten times or more. What it binds is not known. The sample belongs to a study of T cells in Graves' hyperthyroidism and ophthalmopathy. Study-level results: Among clonotypes expanded in thyroid above 0.001, most were also found in blood. A model of 13 V-J features distinguished ophthalmopathy from stable hyperthyroidism.

Amplification of TCR beta CDR3 regions used RNA as the template. First-round RT-PCR targeting the TCR CDR3 was performed with the HTBI primer set. TCRdb redid the calling of the multiplex PCR reads with MiXCR, one entry per CDR3 protein. The table lists roughly 550,000 distinct CDR3 sequences, more than 15% of them singletons. CDR1 is DFQATT and CDR2 is SNEGSKA in the germline V gene (reference sequence). Trimming pared 5 bases from V and 0 bases from J, leaving 14 bases between. There are 15 residues in the CDR3. This TCR came from a woman aged 25 to 39 with Graves' ophthalmopathy. The specimen sequenced was blood. The V gene is TRBV20-1, the J gene TRBJ2-1; D gene unclear. The CDR3 DNA sequence: TGCAGTGCTCCCCGACGGACGAGCTCCTACAATGAGCAGTTCTTC. Amino acid sequence: CSAPRRTSSYNEQFF.